One sample yielded the 28 T cell receptor beta chains listed below, sequenced in a study of T cells after yellow fever vaccination. TCRdb analysed the 5' RACE reads with MiXCR anew, one entry per CDR3 protein. Of some 120,000 distinct CDR3 sequences listed, approximately 16% are singletons. The source material was CD8+ T cells sorted from PBMCs, sampled 5 days after the yellow fever booster vaccination. These receptors originate from a young man who received the YFV17D yellow fever vaccine.

The chain couples TRBV12-3 or TRBV12-4 to TRBJ2-1; D is uncertain. CDR3 length: 17 amino acids. Trimming left V 5 bases short and J 4 bases short, with 21 bases between. The CDR3 loop reads CASSLWRTSGVYNEQFF. The CDR3, as DNA: TGTGCCAGCAGTCTTTGGCGAACCTCGGGTGTTTACAATGAGCAGTTCTTC.

This clonotype was found a few times. The V and J genes are TRBV6-2 or TRBV6-3 and TRBJ2-1; D gene ambiguous. Trimming left V 4 bases short and J 6 bases short, with 10 bases between. Germline V gene data show CDR1 as MNHEY and CDR2 as SVGEGT. The CDR3 spans 13 residues. This CDR3 reads CASSSGSSNEQFF. CDR3 coding DNA: TGTGCCAGCAGTTCCGGCAGTAGCAATGAGCAGTTCTTC.

The J gene is TRBJ2-2, the V gene TRBV6-2 or TRBV6-3; D perhaps matches TRBD1 (6 bases). The CDR3 loop spans 14 amino acids. V gave up 7 bases and J gave up 2 bases, with 11 bases separating them. CDR1 and CDR2 from the germline V gene are MNHEY and SVGEGT. The CDR3 loop reads CASKGGQNTGELFF. The DNA for the CDR3 is TGTGCCAGCAAAGGGGGACAAAACACCGGGGAGCTGTTTTTT.

The V call is TRBV6-4, the J call TRBJ2-2; D may correspond to TRBD1 or TRBD2 (5 bases each). Trimming shortened V by 4 bases and J by 5 bases, and 11 bases separated the two germline ends. The length of the CDR3 is 14 residues. Germline assignment: CDR1 MRHNA and CDR2 SNTAGT. The CDR3 bases are TGTGCCAGCAGTGGCGAGGGGTGGACCGGGGAGCTGTTTTTT. Its protein is CASSGEGWTGELFF.

The chain couples TRBV4-1 to TRBJ1-1; 9 nucleotides agree with TRBD1. This CDR3 has 15 residues. The J segment lost 7 bases and the V segment lost 4 bases, leaving 10 bases of the junction unmatched. From germline, CDR1 is MGHRA and CDR2 YSYEKL. CDR3 protein: CASSPLTGGGIEAFF. CDR3 in DNA: TGCGCCAGCAGCCCGTTAACAGGGGGCGGTATTGAAGCTTTCTTT.

This clonotype was recorded a few times. This chain uses TRBV12-3 or TRBV12-4 with TRBJ1-1; possible D gene TRBD1, 6 bases. The CDR3 length is 12 residues. Trimming removed 8 bases at V and 4 bases at J, with 11 bases between. In DNA form, the CDR3 reads TGTGCCAGCGGCAACAGGGCCACTGAAGCTTTCTTT. This sequence encodes CASGNRATEAFF.

There are many counts of this clonotype. This rearrangement joins TRBV4-2 to TRBJ2-5, with TRBD2 matching 9 bases. The CDR3 extends over 15 amino acids. Germline assignment: CDR1 LGHNA and CDR2 YNFKEQ. V dropped 1 base and J dropped 4; count of bases not matched to a gene: 4. The CDR3 nucleotides read TGTGCCAGCAGCCAAGGGACTAGCGAGGGAGAGACCCAGTACTTC. Its protein is CASSQGTSEGETQYF.

This clonotype was seen many times. CDR3 residues: CASSFGDTQYF. DNA for the CDR3: TGTGCCAGCAGTTTCGGGGATACGCAGTATTTT. The rearrangement uses TRBV27 and TRBJ2-3; D is uncertain. V lost 3 bases to trimming and J lost 6 bases, with 4 bases between them. This CDR3 is 11 amino acids long. CDR1 is MNHEY, CDR2 SMNVEV, per germline (reference sequence).

The chain links TRBV27 to TRBJ2-3; D is undetermined. This CDR3 region has 12 residues. The V gene lost 6 bases and the J gene lost 12 bases, with 16 bases spanning the gap. Germline loops: CDR1 MNHEY, CDR2 SMNVEV (reference sequence). CDR3 sequence reads: CASSPRSAPQYF. As DNA, the CDR3 is TGTGCCAGCAGCCCCCGGAGTGCCCCACAGTATTTT.

The V call is TRBV9, the J call TRBJ2-7, with 9 bases matching TRBD1. This CDR3 is 15 amino acids long. Germline V CDR1 and CDR2: SGDLS, YYNGEE. V lost 3 bases, J lost 5 bases, and 9 bases stayed unmatched. CDR3 loop: CASSAPPTGGDEQYF. Here the CDR3 DNA reads TGTGCCAGCAGCGCTCCCCCGACAGGGGGAGACGAGCAGTACTTC.

In its sample, this clonotype was seen a few times. The J gene is TRBJ2-1, the V gene TRBV10-3, with 7 positions matching TRBD1. CDR1 ENHRY and CDR2 SYGVKD come from the germline V gene. V gave up 6 bases and J gave up 6 bases; unmatched junction bases: 8. This CDR3 is built from 14 residues. Here the CDR3 reads CAIRETGMSNEQFF. The CDR3, as DNA: TGTGCCATCAGGGAGACAGGGATGTCCAATGAGCAGTTCTTC.

The CDR3 here is CASSLLSTDTQYF. DNA for the CDR3: TGTGCCAGCAGCCTGCTCAGCACAGATACGCAGTATTTT. This sequence joins TRBV7-2 and TRBJ2-3; D gene ambiguous. CDR1 and CDR2 (germline): SGHTA, FQGNSA. This CDR3 region has 13 residues. V dropped 5 bases and J dropped 0 bases, with 6 bases sitting between them. Full variable domain (rest looked up from reference TRBV7-2 and TRBJ2-3): GAGVSQSPSNKVTEKGKDVELRCDPISGHTALYWYRQSLGQGLEFLIYFQGNSAPDKSGLPSDRFSAERTGGSVSTLTIQRTQQEDSAVYLCASSLLSTDTQYFGPGTRLTVL.

This clonotype was detected a few times. V and J are TRBV4-1 and TRBJ2-1; tentatively, D is TRBD2 (5 bases). Germline CDR1 is MGHRA and CDR2 is YSYEKL. Trimming took 0 bases from V and 7 from J, leaving 13 bases between them. CDR3 length: 15 amino acids. The CDR3 is CASSQEWTGRNEQFF. The CDR3 DNA follows: TGCGCCAGCAGCCAAGAGTGGACTGGGCGGAATGAGCAGTTCTTC.

This clonotype has a handful of counts. The genes are TRBV3-1 and TRBJ2-2, with TRBD1 matching over 8 bases. This CDR3 spans 16 amino acids. In germline, CDR1 is LGHDT, CDR2 YNNKEL (reference sequence). With 5 bases clipped from V and 5 bases from J, the junction kept 10 bases outside the gene matches. The CDR3: CASSDSTGGWTGELFF. In nucleotides, the CDR3 is TGTGCCAGCAGCGACTCTACAGGGGGTTGGACCGGGGAGCTGTTTTTT.

This chain links TRBV5-1 with TRBJ2-3; D remains ambiguous. CDR3 length: 16 amino acids. Germline V gene sequence: CDR1 SGHRS, CDR2 YFSETQ. Trimming removed 0 bases from V and 6 bases from J, with 17 bases in between. The DNA of the CDR3 is TGCGCCAGCAGCTTGGTCCAGGCGGTCCTTTGGGATACGCAGTATTTT. Translation gives CASSLVQAVLWDTQYF.

The chain uses TRBV7-2 and TRBJ2-3, with D possibly called TRBD1 or TRBD2 (5 bases each). Trimming removed 5 bases from V and 0 bases from J, with 12 bases in between. This CDR3 is built from 15 residues. Germline CDR1 reads SGHTA; CDR2 reads FQGNSA. The DNA for the CDR3 is TGTGCCAGCAGCACCCGGGACCGGAGCACAGATACGCAGTATTTT. Amino acid sequence: CASSTRDRSTDTQYF. The complete variable domain, with remaining parts taken from reference TRBV7-2 and TRBJ2-3, reads GAGVSQSPSNKVTEKGKDVELRCDPISGHTALYWYRQSLGQGLEFLIYFQGNSAPDKSGLPSDRFSAERTGGSVSTLTIQRTQQEDSAVYLCASSTRDRSTDTQYFGPGTRLTVL.

This clonotype occurred a few times. V gene TRBV5-1 combines with J gene TRBJ1-1, with D hard to call. Germline V gene lookup returns CDR1 SGHRS and CDR2 YFSETQ. The V end lost 3 bases, the J end lost 0 bases, and 12 bases lay between the germline ends. The CDR3 has 15 amino acids. The CDR3 nucleotides read TGCGCCAGCAGCTATCCGGGTCGCATGAACACTGAAGCTTTCTTT. This translates into CASSYPGRMNTEAFF.

V and J are TRBV7-2 and TRBJ2-7; no reliable D call. V lost 7 bases and J 6 bases, leaving 16 bases between the germline ends. The CDR3 is made up of 13 amino acids. The germline CDR1 and CDR2 sequences are SGHTA and FQGNSA. CDR3 residues: CASTQERGVEQYF. The CDR3 DNA follows: TGTGCCAGCACCCAGGAGCGCGGAGTCGAGCAGTACTTC.

The rearrangement joins TRBV4-3 to TRBJ1-1; D call uncertain. V lost 1 base to trimming and J lost 3 bases, with 12 bases between them. CDR3 length: 15 residues. Germline CDR1 LGHNA, CDR2 YSLEER. CDR3: CASSQASLGDTEAFF. As DNA, the CDR3 is TGCGCCAGCAGCCAAGCGTCACTTGGGGACACTGAAGCTTTCTTT.

This clonotype was observed once. The chain is built from TRBV7-2 and TRBJ1-5, with D hard to call. There are 13 residues in the CDR3. From germline, CDR1 is SGHTA and CDR2 FQGNSA. V lost 5 bases and J lost 9, with 14 bases in between. In nucleotides, the CDR3 is TGTGCCAGCAGCGAGTCCCCAGACCTGCCCCAGCATTTT. Protein sequence: CASSESPDLPQHF.

At least ten counts were recorded for this clonotype. The V and J genes are TRBV5-5 and TRBJ1-3; D is undetermined. This CDR3 has 12 residues. Germline CDR1 and CDR2: SGHKS and YYEKEE (reference sequence). The V gene lost 4 bases and the J gene lost 4 bases, with 6 bases spanning the gap. The CDR3 protein is CASSMHGNTIYF. DNA of the CDR3: TGTGCCAGCAGCATGCACGGAAACACCATATATTTT. The whole variable domain, remainder taken from reference TRBV5-5 and TRBJ1-3, is DAGVTQSPTHLIKTRGQQVTLRCSPISGHKSVSWYQQVLGQGPQFIFQYYEKEERGRGNFPDRFSARQFPNYSSELNVNALLLGDSALYLCASSMHGNTIYFGEGSWLTVV.

V and J are TRBV4-1 and TRBJ2-7; D is perhaps TRBD1 or TRBD2 (5 bases each). Deletions cut 0 bases from V and 5 bases from J, with 14 bases between. This CDR3 spans 15 amino acids. CDR1 MGHRA and CDR2 YSYEKL come from the germline V gene. The DNA of the CDR3 is TGCGCCAGCAGCCAAGAATATGCGAGGGGTCACGAGCAGTACGTC. This codes for CASSQEYARGHEQYV.

The genes are TRBV6-6 and TRBJ2-7; D not certain. Germline V gene sequence: CDR1 MNHNY, CDR2 SVGAGI (reference sequence). V lost 1 base to trimming and J lost 0 bases, with 10 bases between them. The CDR3 totals 15 residues. CDR3 region: CASSYFTRSSYEQYF. The CDR3 region has the DNA TGTGCCAGCAGTTACTTCACGCGAAGCTCCTACGAGCAGTACTTC.

The chain has TRBV3-1 and TRBJ2-1; D is ambiguous. The CDR3 consists of 14 residues. The ends were cut back, 1 base at V and 10 bases at J, with 14 bases in the middle. CDR1 is LGHDT and CDR2 is YNNKEL in the germline V gene (reference sequence). The CDR3 sequence: CASSQGYGLLEQFF. CDR3 DNA sequence: TGTGCCAGCAGCCAAGGGTACGGGTTATTGGAGCAGTTCTTC.

This clonotype was seen a few times. V and J are TRBV27 and TRBJ2-5; 8 bases are shared with TRBD1. Germline V lookup: CDR1 MNHEY, CDR2 SMNVEV (reference sequence). The CDR3 runs 14 residues. The V gene end was trimmed by 6 bases and the J gene end by 5 bases; junction bases not matched to a gene: 8. CDR3 amino acids: CASRVTGGIETQYF. In DNA, the CDR3 is TGTGCCAGCAGGGTCACAGGGGGTATTGAGACCCAGTACTTC.

This clonotype was observed a handful of times. The J gene is TRBJ2-7, the V gene TRBV12-3 or TRBV12-4, with D unresolved. The CDR3 sequence is 12 residues long. Trimming left V 5 bases short and J 3 bases short, with 8 bases between. The CDR3 DNA reads TGTGCCAGCAGTCCGCGTTACTACGAGCAGTACTTC. This encodes CASSPRYYEQYF.

The chain recombines TRBV6-2 or TRBV6-3 with TRBJ2-7; possibly TRBD2 for D (5 bases). The germline V gene encodes CDR1 MNHEY and CDR2 SVGEGT. The CDR3 runs 15 residues. V lost 6 bases and J 5 bases, leaving 20 bases between the germline ends. The CDR3 DNA sequence: TGTGCCAGCAGCCTCAATTCGGTGGAGGTCGACGAGCAGTACGTC. Its protein is CASSLNSVEVDEQYV.

This clonotype appeared a few times. The chain joins TRBV11-2 to TRBJ2-3; D possibly corresponds to TRBD2 (6 bases). Germline values: CDR1 SGHAT, CDR2 FQNNGV. CDR3 length equals 14 residues. The V end lost 6 bases, the J end lost 5 bases, and 15 bases lay between the germline ends. The CDR3: CASRGWDSKDTQYF. The CDR3 bases are TGTGCCAGCAGGGGGTGGGACTCCAAAGATACGCAGTATTTT.